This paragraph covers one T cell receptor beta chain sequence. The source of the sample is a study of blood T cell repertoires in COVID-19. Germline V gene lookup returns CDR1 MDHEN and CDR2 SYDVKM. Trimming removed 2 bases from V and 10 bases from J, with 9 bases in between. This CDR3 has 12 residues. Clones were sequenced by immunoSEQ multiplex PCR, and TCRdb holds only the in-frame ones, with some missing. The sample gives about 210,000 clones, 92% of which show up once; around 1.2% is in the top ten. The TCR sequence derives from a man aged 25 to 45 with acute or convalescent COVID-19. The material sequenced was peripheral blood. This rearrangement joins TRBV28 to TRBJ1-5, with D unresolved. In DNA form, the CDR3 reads TGTGCCAGCAGTTTAACAAAGAAACCCCAGCATTTT. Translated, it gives CASSLTKKPQHF. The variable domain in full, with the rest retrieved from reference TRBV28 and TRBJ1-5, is DVKVTQSSRYLVKRTGEKVFLECVQDMDHENMFWYRQDPGLGLRLIYFSYDVKMKEKGDIPEGYSVSREKKERFSLILESASTNQTSMYLCASSLTKKPQHFGDGTRLSIL.